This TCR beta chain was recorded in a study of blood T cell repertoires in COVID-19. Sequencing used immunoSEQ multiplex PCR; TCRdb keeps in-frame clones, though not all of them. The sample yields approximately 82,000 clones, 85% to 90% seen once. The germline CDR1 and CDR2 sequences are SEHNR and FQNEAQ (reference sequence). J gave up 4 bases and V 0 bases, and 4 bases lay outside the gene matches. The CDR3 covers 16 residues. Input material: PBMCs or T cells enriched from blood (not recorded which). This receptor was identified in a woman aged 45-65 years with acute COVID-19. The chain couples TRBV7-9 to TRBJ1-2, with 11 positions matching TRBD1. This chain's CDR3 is CASSLAGQGDSYGYTF. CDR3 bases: TGTGCCAGCAGCTTAGCGGGACAGGGGGATTCCTATGGCTACACCTTC.